This is a list of T cell receptor beta chains from one sample in a study of Ad26.COV2.S vaccination and SARS-CoV-2 variants. The data were produced by immunoSEQ multiplex PCR, yet TCRdb's version contains in-frame clones alone and is incomplete. Of about 440,000 clones in the sample, about 90% were seen once. The sample here was peripheral blood, taken in a trial of Ad26.COV2.S vaccine versus placebo. The receptors derive from a person aged 18-65 years who received the Ad26.COV2.S COVID-19 vaccine or a placebo. The CDR3 runs from the conserved cysteine through the conserved F or W. A D gene is named only where the DNA matches it firmly. Size is stated for part of the rows, as once, few or many counts, or as a class when the clone is expanded.

V gene	J gene	D gene	clone size	CDR3 protein	CDR3 DNA
TRBV6-5	TRBJ2-1	TRBD1	-	CASSRDSYNEQFF	TGTGCCAGCAGTCGGGACAGTTACAATGAGCAGTTCTTC
TRBV18	TRBJ2-3	TRBD2	-	CASSPFGTSVGQDTQYF	TGTGCCAGCTCACCTTTCGGGACTAGCGTGGGGCAAGATACGCAGTATTTT
TRBV24-1	TRBJ1-3	-	few	CATSGDSGNTIYF	TGTGCCACCAGTGGAGACTCTGGAAACACCATATATTTT
TRBV2	TRBJ2-3	TRBD2	-	CASSDLAGGADTQYF	TGTGCCAGCAGTGATCTCGCGGGGGGGGCAGATACGCAGTATTTT
TRBV9	TRBJ1-3	-	-	CASSVDLNSGNTIYF	TGTGCCAGCAGCGTTGACTTGAACTCTGGAAACACCATATATTTT
TRBV14	TRBJ2-7	TRBD1	-	CASSQVNRATGGWYEQYF	TGTGCCAGCAGCCAAGTGAATCGAGCGACAGGGGGTTGGTACGAGCAGTACTTC
TRBV27	TRBJ2-1	-	-	CASSPRTGPWVAGVNEQFF	TGTGCCAGCAGTCCTCGGACAGGGCCCTGGGTAGCGGGAGTCAATGAGCAGTTCTTC
TRBV6-2/TRBV6-3	TRBJ2-5	-	-	CASSYSPAGTQYF	TGTGCCAGCAGTTACTCCCCCGCGGGGACCCAGTACTTC
TRBV28	TRBJ1-1	TRBD1	-	CASSPAEGTANTEAFF	TGTGCCAGCAGTCCAGCAGAAGGGACAGCGAACACTGAAGCTTTCTTT
TRBV7-2	TRBJ1-3	-	-	CASSFDRSSGNTIYF	TGTGCCAGCAGCTTTGACAGGTCCTCTGGAAACACCATATATTTT
TRBV7-9	TRBJ2-2	TRBD1	-	CASSLPRADRGLYRELFF	TGTGCCAGCAGCTTACCTAGGGCAGACAGGGGGCTGTATCGGGAGCTGTTTTTT
TRBV19	TRBJ2-2	TRBD1	few	CASSKDRGRLKAGELFF	TGTGCCAGTAGTAAAGACAGGGGGCGCTTAAAGGCCGGGGAGCTGTTTTTT
TRBV5-4	TRBJ1-4	-	few	CASSLLGEKLFF	TGTGCCAGCAGCTTGTTGGGTGAAAAACTGTTTTTT
TRBV6-1	TRBJ1-1	-	few	CASSGLQGGPNTEAFF	TGTGCCAGCAGTGGTCTACAGGGTGGCCCGAACACTGAAGCTTTCTTT
TRBV6-1	TRBJ1-3	-	-	CASSASNRALHSGNTIYF	TGTGCCAGCAGTGCGTCCAACAGGGCCCTACACTCTGGAAACACCATATATTTT
TRBV23-1	TRBJ2-2	-	-	CASSQSNIWTIKYTGELFF	TGCGCCAGCAGTCAGTCTAATATCTGGACAATCAAATACACCGGGGAGCTGTTTTTT
TRBV7-2	TRBJ1-5	TRBD1	-	CASSYRGNQPQHF	TGTGCCAGCAGCTACAGGGGGAATCAGCCCCAGCATTTT
TRBV19	TRBJ1-2	TRBD1	-	CASSIQGADTYGYTF	TGTGCCAGTAGTATCCAGGGGGCGGATACATATGGCTACACCTTC
TRBV6-5	TRBJ2-5	TRBD2	-	CATVRGLQETQYF	TGTGCCACTGTGAGGGGACTACAAGAGACCCAGTACTTC
TRBV18	TRBJ2-7	-	once	CASSPRGLGEQYF	TGTGCCAGCTCACCAAGAGGGTTGGGCGAGCAGTACTTC
TRBV13	TRBJ2-7	-	-	CASSFWRAGTYEQYF	TGTGCCAGCAGCTTTTGGAGGGCTGGCACCTACGAGCAGTACTTC
TRBV10-3	TRBJ1-6	TRBD1	-	CAISYDRVGSPLHF	TGTGCCATCAGCTACGACAGGGTTGGTTCACCCCTCCACTTT
TRBV5-1	TRBJ1-1	TRBD1	many	CASSLPDRGSDTEAFF	TGCGCCAGCAGCTTGCCCGACAGGGGCTCCGACACTGAAGCTTTCTTT
TRBV7-2	TRBJ2-2	-	-	CASSYTGFNTGELFF	TGTGCCAGCAGCTACACAGGGTTTAACACCGGGGAGCTGTTTTTT
TRBV9	TRBJ2-2	TRBD2	-	CASSAPQGGLAGVSTGELFF	TGTGCCAGCAGCGCCCCTCAAGGGGGACTAGCGGGAGTGTCCACCGGGGAGCTGTTTTTT
TRBV6-1	TRBJ1-5	-	few	CASSEYTGNQPQHF	TGTGCCAGCAGTGAATACACTGGGAACCAGCCCCAGCATTTT
TRBV4-1	TRBJ2-2	TRBD2	few	CASSQVGIAGPNTGELFF	TGCGCCAGCAGCCAAGTCGGGATAGCGGGCCCGAACACCGGGGAGCTGTTTTTT
TRBV19	TRBJ2-4	-	-	CASSIFPKNIQYF	TGTGCCAGTAGTATATTTCCCAAAAACATTCAGTACTTC
TRBV6-5	TRBJ2-7	-	-	CASSSGTGTLYEQYF	TGTGCCAGCAGTTCCGGGACGGGGACCCTCTACGAGCAGTACTTC
TRBV5-4	TRBJ2-7	-	-	CASSLADDLSYEQYF	TGTGCCAGCAGCTTGGCCGATGACTTATCCTACGAGCAGTACTTC
TRBV7-9	TRBJ2-6	-	-	CASSTLDIPPSGANVLTF	TGTGCCAGCAGCACCCTGGACATCCCGCCCTCTGGGGCCAACGTCCTGACTTTC
TRBV5-6	TRBJ2-3	-	-	CASSVQGSDTQYF	TGTGCCAGCAGCGTCCAGGGGTCTGATACGCAGTATTTT
TRBV11-1	TRBJ2-1	TRBD1	-	CASSSRDRGPRNEQFF	TGTGCCAGCAGCTCCCGGGACAGGGGGCCACGCAATGAGCAGTTCTTC